The 2 T cell receptor beta chains reported below all come from one sample, sequenced in a study of OX40 agonist ivuxolimab in advanced cancers. Some clones are missing from TCRdb's copy, which holds only in-frame ones; the method was immunoSEQ multiplex PCR. The data show 50,000 to 75,000 clones, with roughly nine tenths seen just once and just over 0.6% held by the top ten. The starting material was CD4+ or CD8+ T cells sorted from blood, obtained in a trial of the OX40 agonist ivuxolimab. These receptors were taken from an adult with an advanced solid tumor such as melanoma, head and neck, liver or kidney cancer.

The CDR3 DNA follows: TGTGCCAGCATCTTACAAGGGACAGGGGTCGGCGAGCAGTACTTC. Its protein is CASILQGTGVGEQYF. The rearrangement uses TRBV27 and TRBJ2-7, with 10 bases that match TRBD1. V gave up 7 bases and J gave up 6 bases; unmatched junction bases: 12. Germline V lookup: CDR1 MNHEY, CDR2 SMNVEV (reference sequence). The CDR3 has 15 residues.

The V gene is TRBV6-6, the J gene TRBJ2-7, with 10 positions matching TRBD1. The CDR3 runs to 15 residues. CDR1 and CDR2 (germline): MNHNY, SVGAGI (reference sequence). With V trimmed by 2 bases and J by 2 bases, 3 bases remained unmatched. The CDR3 DNA reads as TGTGCCAGCAGTTACAAGGGACAGGGGCCCTACGAGCAGTACTTC. Translation: CASSYKGQGPYEQYF.